The T cell receptor (beta chain) under discussion was sequenced for a study of shared clonotypes between healthy human individuals (dated by TCRdb to the early 2020s). As for the study more broadly: A couple of women and a few men aged 18 to 49 years were included in the cohort. Per donor, three plates each were used for CD4 naive and CD4 memory, two for CD8 naive, and one for CD8 memory. Each donor's leukapheresis produced roughly between about 0.8 and 8.9 billion PBMCs. Blood TCR repertoires of five healthy adults were deeply sequenced to estimate repertoire size and the extent of clonotype sharing between individuals. To increase sequencing depth and limit assay-specific biases, TCR repertoire library preparation and sequencing were carried out by different laboratories using diverse techniques.

Broad study findings and their caveats: Across a handful of donors, about 4.5% of naive CD4, approximately 3.6% of naive CD8, about 2% of memory CD4, and roughly 0.41% of memory CD8 clonotypes were shared. The genetic and exposure-history diversity represented was limited by the small number of donors. Sampling was limited to blood, and TCR repertoires in tissue likely differ from TCR repertoires in blood. Incomplete sequencing was indicated by rarefaction of sorted-subset datasets, despite the large sequencing depth. Pairwise subsampling led to the expectation that sequencing depth would affect the degree of clonotype sharing among donors. Compared with non-shared clonotypes, the clonotypes found in all four sorted-subset donors had higher generation probabilities. Larger estimated clonotype richness was generally found for naive subsets than for memory subsets.

Healthy HIV-negative adults with no recently reported acute infections or vaccinations were included as donors. Every donor was a Caucasian adult living in Nashville, Tennessee, USA. CD4+ T cells were enriched through magnetic negative selection, after which naive cells were positively selected on CD45RA and the remaining negative fraction served as the memory subset. Blood was collected by leukapheresis, and PBMCs were isolated by Ficoll-Histopaque density gradient centrifugation and then cryopreserved in liquid nitrogen vapor phase. Analytical flow cytometry was used to check the purity and quantity of every magnetically sorted T cell population. Genomic DNA was isolated from each sorted fraction and quantified by UV absorbance on a Nanodrop 2000c. Using the deep immunoSEQ assay, multiplex PCR amplified TCR CDR3 regions from genomic DNA. Extracted genomic DNA from each cell subset was distributed evenly across all wells of several immunoSEQ 96-well plates, and each plate was treated as a replicate. For sorted subsets, 200 to 250 ng of genomic DNA, equivalent to roughly 33,000 T cell genomes, went into each replicate PCR. Purified libraries were quantified with a Qubit 3.0 fluorometer, sized on a Bioanalyzer 2100, and re-quantified with the KAPA Library Quantification kit. Each immunoSEQ 96-well plate was sequenced on its own single-read 150-cycle Illumina NextSeq 550 flow cell. The original methods were these. Because the immunoSEQ output held only junctional sequences and lacked quality scores, the filtering could not match the filtering applied to full-length reads. Sequences were annotated with PyIR, a Python wrapper for IgBLAST v1.9, using IMGT germline references to assign V/J genes and CDR3. Reads with weak V/J assignments (E-value above 1e-6), missing CDR3, stop codons, out-of-frame junctions, or ambiguous translated residues were removed. V3J clonotypes were defined by identical inferred V gene, J gene, and CDR3 amino acid sequence. Percentage overlap between repertoires was computed as shared unique clonotypes divided by the size of the smaller repertoire. Three approaches were used to assess repertoire richness: RTK rarefaction, the Chao1 estimator, and Recon v2.1 estimates of unobserved clonotypes. Generation probabilities were computed with OLGA for all TCRbeta clonotypes obtained by the gDNA method from a few donors. Sourced from immuneACCESS, this table was stored by TCRdb with only in-frame sequences that have V and J called. A share of the clones is absent; for the studies checked, an unresolved V gene accounts for under half, and the remainder has no known explanation. Clonal size and the V and J genes are those of that table, whereas D and trimming came from the DNA. The sample contains fewer than 1.4 million clones, 75% to 80% of them found a single time. The ten largest clones capture around 0.61% of the sample.

Spanning cysteine to phenylalanine, the CDR3 consists of 13 amino acids. The entry retains the CDR3 DNA only, 39 bases that are in frame from base 1. Trimming takes 3 bases from V and 3 bases from J, and the germline ends sit 5 bases apart. The germline V gene (reference sequence) yields LNHNV for CDR1 and YYDKDF for CDR2. A word on this clone: The antigen it recognizes is unknown. No much larger clonotype is one base removed from it; base qualities were not supplied.

Recombination linked TRBV15 to TRBJ1-4; the D gene is unclear. This TCR derives from a man younger than 30 in good health. Some clones in this sample may be carry-over from other donors' samples. Sequences were obtained from memory CD4+ T cells from PBMCs. The meaning of the sample's cell subset or site label: CD45RA-negative fraction. The nucleotide sequence reads TGTGCCACCAGCAGTTCGCCTAATGAAAAACTGTTTTTT. Protein translation: CATSSSPNEKLFF.